One sample yielded the 8 T cell receptor beta chains listed below, sequenced in a study of blood T cells in healthy people across ages. Together with a sample-barcoded 5' primer, a J-beta primer mix was included in a second PCR lasting about 7 to 12 cycles. TCRdb re-called the 5' RACE reads through MiXCR, storing one row per CDR3 protein. The data hold 550,000 to 750,000 distinct CDR3 sequences, with around a fifth observed a single time. The sequencing sample was made of blood. The receptors were gathered from a man aged 65-85 years in good health.

This clonotype was observed at least ten times. This chain links TRBV3-1 with TRBJ2-7; D remains ambiguous. Germline V gene lookup returns CDR1 LGHDT and CDR2 YNNKEL (reference sequence). Trimming removed 3 bases at V and 6 bases at J, with 15 bases between. The CDR3 contains 14 residues. CDR3 protein: CASSHLNSGVEQYF. CDR3 sequence (DNA): TGTGCCAGCAGCCATCTCAACTCCGGAGTCGAGCAGTACTTC.

The sample holds a few counts of this clonotype. The rearrangement links TRBV7-2 to TRBJ2-4; 7 nucleotides match TRBD1. The CDR3 covers 14 residues. Germline V lookup: CDR1 SGHTA, CDR2 FQGNSA. V was pared by 5 bases and J by 6 bases, with 7 bases of the junction left unmatched. The CDR3, as DNA: TGTGCCAGCAGCATAGGGGACAGACTAAACATTCAGTACTTC. Translated, it gives CASSIGDRLNIQYF.

This chain joins TRBV20-1 and TRBJ2-5; D uncertain. V was cut by 5 bases and J by 9 bases, with 10 bases left in between. Germline loops: CDR1 DFQATT, CDR2 SNEGSKA (reference sequence). The CDR3 length is 10 residues. CDR3 region: CSAGPLAQYF. CDR3 sequence (DNA): TGCAGTGCTGGACCCCTGGCCCAGTACTTC.

Worth noting for this clonotype: At one end, the junction sequence differs from germline, possibly due to a read error. The chain joins TRBV3-1 to TRBJ2-1; perhaps TRBD2 as D (5 bases). CDR1 and CDR2 from the germline V gene are LGHDT and YNNKEL (reference sequence). The CDR3 length is 15 residues. The CDR3 nucleotides read TGTACCAGCAGCCAAGCACTTTCGGGATTGAATGAGCAGTTCTTC. This encodes CTSSQALSGLNEQFF.

This clonotype was counted a few times. The rearrangement uses TRBV6-6 and TRBJ2-1; D is unresolved. The length of the CDR3 is 16 residues. Trimming removed 0 bases from V and 7 bases from J, with 16 bases in between. CDR1 is MNHNY, CDR2 SVGAGI, per germline (reference sequence). In DNA, the CDR3 is TGTGCCAGCAGTTACTCGAGGAAGCCTCCTCGGAATGAGCAGTTCTTC. It yields the protein CASSYSRKPPRNEQFF.

This chain uses TRBV5-6 with TRBJ2-7; the D is unclear. Germline V gives CDR1 SGHDT, CDR2 YYEEEE. The CDR3 is made up of 14 amino acids. V was cut by 1 base and J by 0 bases, with 8 bases left in between. The CDR3 nucleotides are TGTGCCAGCAGCTTGTTTGCGATCTCCTACGAGCAGTACTTC. Protein: CASSLFAISYEQYF.

This clonotype appeared a few times. The chain joins TRBV29-1 to TRBJ2-1; 7 bases match TRBD1. V shed 4 bases, J shed 4 bases, and the junction held 7 bases outside the gene matches. CDR3 length equals 14 residues. Germline CDR1 and CDR2: SQVTM and ANQGSEA. Here the CDR3 reads CSVAGRGKYNEQFF. The CDR3 bases are TGCAGCGTTGCGGGCAGGGGGAAGTACAATGAGCAGTTCTTC.

The rearrangement links TRBV20-1 to TRBJ2-1; 9 bases line up with TRBD2. The germline V gene has CDR1 DFQATT and CDR2 SNEGSKA (reference sequence). Losses at the gene ends were 6 bases for V and 5 bases for J; bases not matched to a gene: 5. CDR3 size: 13 residues. The CDR3 loop is CSAFLAGNNEQFF. The CDR3, as DNA: TGCAGTGCGTTTCTAGCGGGAAACAATGAGCAGTTCTTC.